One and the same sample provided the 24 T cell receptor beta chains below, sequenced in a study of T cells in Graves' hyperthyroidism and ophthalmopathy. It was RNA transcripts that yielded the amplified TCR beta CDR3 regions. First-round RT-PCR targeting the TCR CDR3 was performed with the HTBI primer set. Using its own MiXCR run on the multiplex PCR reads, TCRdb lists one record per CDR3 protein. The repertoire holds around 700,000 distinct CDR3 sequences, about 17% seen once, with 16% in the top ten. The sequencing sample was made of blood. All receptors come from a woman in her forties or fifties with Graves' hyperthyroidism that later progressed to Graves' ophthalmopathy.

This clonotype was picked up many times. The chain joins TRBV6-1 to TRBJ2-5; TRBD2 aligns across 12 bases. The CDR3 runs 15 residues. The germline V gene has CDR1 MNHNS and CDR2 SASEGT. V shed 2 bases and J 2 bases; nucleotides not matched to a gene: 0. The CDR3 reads CASSELAGGQETQYF. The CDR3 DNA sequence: TGTGCCAGCAGTGAACTAGCGGGGGGGCAAGAGACCCAGTACTTC.

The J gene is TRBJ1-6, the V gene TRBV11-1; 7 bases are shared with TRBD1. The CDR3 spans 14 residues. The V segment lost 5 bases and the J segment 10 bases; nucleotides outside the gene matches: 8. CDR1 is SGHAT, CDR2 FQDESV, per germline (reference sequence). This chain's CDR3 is CASSPDRVGSPLHF. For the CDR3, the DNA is TGTGCCAGCAGCCCCGACAGGGTCGGGTCACCCCTCCACTTT.

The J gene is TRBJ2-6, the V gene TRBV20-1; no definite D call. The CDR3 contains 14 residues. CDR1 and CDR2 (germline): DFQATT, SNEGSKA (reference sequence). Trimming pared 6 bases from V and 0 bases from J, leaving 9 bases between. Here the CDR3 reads CSADRYSGANVLTF. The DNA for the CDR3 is TGCAGTGCGGACCGCTACTCTGGGGCCAACGTCCTGACTTTC.

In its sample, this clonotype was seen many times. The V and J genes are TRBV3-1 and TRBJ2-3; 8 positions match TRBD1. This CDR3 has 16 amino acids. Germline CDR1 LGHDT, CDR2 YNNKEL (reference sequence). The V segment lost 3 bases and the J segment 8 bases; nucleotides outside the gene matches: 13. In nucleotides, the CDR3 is TGTGCCAGCAGCCAGGGCCTGGACAGGGTTTCGGTTACGCAGTATTTT. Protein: CASSQGLDRVSVTQYF.

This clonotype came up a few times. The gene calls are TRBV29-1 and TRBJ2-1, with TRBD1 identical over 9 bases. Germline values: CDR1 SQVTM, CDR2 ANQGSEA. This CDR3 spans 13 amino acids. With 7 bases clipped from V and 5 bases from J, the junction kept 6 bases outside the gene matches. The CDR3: CSGGQGWNNEQFF. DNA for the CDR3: TGCAGCGGCGGACAGGGGTGGAACAATGAGCAGTTCTTC.

The CDR3 loop is CATRTVSGNTIYF. CDR3 sequence (DNA): TGTGCCACCAGAACCGTCTCTGGAAACACCATATATTTT. The V gene is TRBV15, the J gene TRBJ1-3, with D uncertain. Germline V gene lookup returns CDR1 LNHNV and CDR2 YYDKDF (reference sequence). V was cut by 6 bases and J by 0 bases, with 6 bases left in between. The CDR3 loop spans 13 amino acids.

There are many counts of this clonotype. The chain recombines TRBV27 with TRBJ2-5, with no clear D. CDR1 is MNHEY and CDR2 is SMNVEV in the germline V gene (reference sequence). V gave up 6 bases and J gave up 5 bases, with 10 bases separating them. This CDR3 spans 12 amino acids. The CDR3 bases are TGTGCCAGCAGCCCAACCCCGGAGACCCAGTACTTC. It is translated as CASSPTPETQYF.

The CDR3 DNA sequence: TGTGCCACCAGCGTAGACGGGACAGGGGATATGGGTGGCTACACCTTC. Its translation is CATSVDGTGDMGGYTF. The chain employs TRBV15 and TRBJ1-2; TRBD1 aligns across 10 bases. This CDR3 is 16 amino acids long. V trimming: 5 bases; J trimming: 7 bases; junction bases outside the gene matches: 13. CDR1 is LNHNV, CDR2 YYDKDF, per germline (reference sequence).

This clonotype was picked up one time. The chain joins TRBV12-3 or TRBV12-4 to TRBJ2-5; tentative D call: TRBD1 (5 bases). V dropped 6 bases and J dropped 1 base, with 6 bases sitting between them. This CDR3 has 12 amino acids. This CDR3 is CASRDSQETQYF. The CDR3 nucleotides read TGTGCCAGCAGAGACAGCCAAGAGACCCAGTACTTC.

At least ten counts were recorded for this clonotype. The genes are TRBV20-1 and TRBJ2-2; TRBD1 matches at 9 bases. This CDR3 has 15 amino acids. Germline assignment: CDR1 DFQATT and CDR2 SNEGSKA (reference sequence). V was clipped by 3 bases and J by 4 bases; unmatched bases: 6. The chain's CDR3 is CSASYRDRVTGELFF. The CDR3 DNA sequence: TGCAGTGCTAGTTACCGGGACAGGGTCACCGGGGAGCTGTTTTTT.

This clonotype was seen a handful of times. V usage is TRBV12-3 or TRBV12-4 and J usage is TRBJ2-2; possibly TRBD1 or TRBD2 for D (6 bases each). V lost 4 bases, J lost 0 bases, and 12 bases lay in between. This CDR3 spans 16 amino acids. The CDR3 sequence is CASSSDRGPNTGELFF. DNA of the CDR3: TGTGCCAGCAGTTCGGATCGGGGGCCGAACACCGGGGAGCTGTTTTTT.

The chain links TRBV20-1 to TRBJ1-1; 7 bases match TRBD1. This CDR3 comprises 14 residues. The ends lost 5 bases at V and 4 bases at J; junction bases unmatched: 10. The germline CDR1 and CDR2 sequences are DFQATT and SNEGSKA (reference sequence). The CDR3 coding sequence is TGCAGTGCTCCTAGGGCCGCAGGGGGCACTGAAGCTTTCTTT. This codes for CSAPRAAGGTEAFF.

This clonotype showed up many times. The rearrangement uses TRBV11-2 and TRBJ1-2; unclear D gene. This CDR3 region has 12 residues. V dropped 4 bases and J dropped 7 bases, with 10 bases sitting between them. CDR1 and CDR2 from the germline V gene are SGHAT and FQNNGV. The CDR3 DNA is TGTGCCAGCAGCTCTGTCGTGGCTGGCTACACCTTC. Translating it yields CASSSVVAGYTF.

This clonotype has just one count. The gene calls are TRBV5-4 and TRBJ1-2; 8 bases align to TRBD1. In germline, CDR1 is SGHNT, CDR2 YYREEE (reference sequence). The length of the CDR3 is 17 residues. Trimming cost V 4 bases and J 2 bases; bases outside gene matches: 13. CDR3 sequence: CASSRLGQGPINYGYTF. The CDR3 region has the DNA TGTGCCAGCAGCCGGTTAGGACAGGGCCCAATCAACTATGGCTACACCTTC.

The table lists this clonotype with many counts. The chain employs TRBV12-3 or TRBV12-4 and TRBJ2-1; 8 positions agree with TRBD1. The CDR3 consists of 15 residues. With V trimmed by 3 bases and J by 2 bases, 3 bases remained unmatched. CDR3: CASSLDRAAYNEQFF. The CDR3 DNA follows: TGTGCCAGCAGTTTGGACAGGGCGGCCTACAATGAGCAGTTCTTC.

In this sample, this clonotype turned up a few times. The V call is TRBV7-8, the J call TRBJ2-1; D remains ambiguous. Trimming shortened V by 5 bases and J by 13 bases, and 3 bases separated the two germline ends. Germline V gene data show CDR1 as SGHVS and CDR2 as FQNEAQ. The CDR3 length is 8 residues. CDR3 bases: TGTGCCAGCAGCCCACAGTTCTTC. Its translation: CASSPQFF.

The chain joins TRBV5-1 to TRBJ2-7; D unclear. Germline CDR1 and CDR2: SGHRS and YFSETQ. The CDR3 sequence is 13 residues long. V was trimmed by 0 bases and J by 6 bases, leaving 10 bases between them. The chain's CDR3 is CASSLATDVEQYF. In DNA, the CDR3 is TGCGCCAGCAGCTTGGCGACGGACGTCGAGCAGTACTTC.

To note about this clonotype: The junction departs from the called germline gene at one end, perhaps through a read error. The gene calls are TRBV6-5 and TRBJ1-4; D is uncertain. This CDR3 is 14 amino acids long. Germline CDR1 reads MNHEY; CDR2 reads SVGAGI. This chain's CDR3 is CASSFSRRTEKLLF. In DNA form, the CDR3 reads TGTGCCAGCAGTTTTTCAAGGAGGACTGAAAAACTGCTTTTT.

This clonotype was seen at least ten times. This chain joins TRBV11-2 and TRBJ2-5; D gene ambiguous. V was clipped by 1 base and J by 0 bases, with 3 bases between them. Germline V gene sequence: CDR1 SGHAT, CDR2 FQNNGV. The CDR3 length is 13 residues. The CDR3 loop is CASSLGYQETQYF. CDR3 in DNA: TGTGCCAGCAGCTTAGGGTACCAAGAGACCCAGTACTTC.

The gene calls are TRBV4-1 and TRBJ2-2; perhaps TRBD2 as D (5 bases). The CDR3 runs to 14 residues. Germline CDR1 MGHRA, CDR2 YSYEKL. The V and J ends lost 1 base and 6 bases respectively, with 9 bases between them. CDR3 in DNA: TGCGCCAGCAGCCAAGGACTATTCGCCGGGGAGCTGTTTTTT. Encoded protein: CASSQGLFAGELFF.

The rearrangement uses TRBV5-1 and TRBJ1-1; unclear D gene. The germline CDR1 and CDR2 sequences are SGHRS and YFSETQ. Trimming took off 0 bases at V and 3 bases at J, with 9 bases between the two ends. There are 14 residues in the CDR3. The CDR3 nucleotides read TGCGCCAGCAGCTTGGAAGTAGGGTACACTGAAGCTTTCTTT. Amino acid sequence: CASSLEVGYTEAFF.

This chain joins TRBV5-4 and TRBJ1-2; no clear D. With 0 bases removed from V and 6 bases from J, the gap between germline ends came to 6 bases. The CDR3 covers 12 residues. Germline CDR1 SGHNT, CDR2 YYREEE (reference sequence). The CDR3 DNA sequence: TGTGCCAGCAGCTTGGGGTGGGATGGCTACACCTTC. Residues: CASSLGWDGYTF.

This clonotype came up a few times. The CDR3 spells CASSSRWQDTQYF. CDR3 nucleotides: TGTGCCAGCAGTTCGCGATGGCAAGATACGCAGTATTTT. V is TRBV2 and J is TRBJ2-3; no clear D. Germline assignment: CDR1 SNHLY and CDR2 FYNNEI. The CDR3 totals 13 residues. Trimming left V 5 bases short and J 5 bases short, with 11 bases between.

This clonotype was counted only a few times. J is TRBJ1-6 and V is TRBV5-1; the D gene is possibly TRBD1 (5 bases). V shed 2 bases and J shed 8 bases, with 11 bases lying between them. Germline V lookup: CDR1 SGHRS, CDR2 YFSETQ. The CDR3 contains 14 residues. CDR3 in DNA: TGCGCCAGCAGCTTTGACACAGGCGATTCACCCCTCCACTTT. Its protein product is CASSFDTGDSPLHF.